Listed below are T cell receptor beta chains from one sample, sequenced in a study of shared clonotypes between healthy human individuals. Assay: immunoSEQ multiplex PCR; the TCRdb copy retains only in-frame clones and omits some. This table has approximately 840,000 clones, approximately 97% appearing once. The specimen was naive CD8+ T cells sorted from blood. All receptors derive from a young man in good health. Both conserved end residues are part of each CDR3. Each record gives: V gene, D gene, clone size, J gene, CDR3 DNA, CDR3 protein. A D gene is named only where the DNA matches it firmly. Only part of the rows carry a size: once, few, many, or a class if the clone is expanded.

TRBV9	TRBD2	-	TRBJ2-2	TGTGCCAGCAGCCCGGGGGGGGGCGCCGCCGGGGAGCTGTTTTTT	CASSPGGGAAGELFF
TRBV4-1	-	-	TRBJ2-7	TGCGCCAGCAGCCAATTCCCCAAGGACAGAATGGGCTACGAGCAGTACTTC	CASSQFPKDRMGYEQYF
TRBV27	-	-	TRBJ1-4	TGTGCCAGCAGTCCAGGCCGAGTAGGTCCCGGCGGAGATGAAAAACTGTTTTTT	CASSPGRVGPGGDEKLFF
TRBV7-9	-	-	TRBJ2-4	TGTGCCAGCAGGGGTCAGGGACCCTCGGGGGCCAAAAACATTCAGTACTTC	CASRGQGPSGAKNIQYF
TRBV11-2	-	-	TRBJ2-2	TGTGCCAGCAGCTTCCCCGGGGAGCTGTTTTTT	CASSFPGELFF
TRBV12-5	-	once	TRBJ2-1	TGTGCTAGTGGTTTGGGACCCAATCGGAATGAGCAGTTCTTC	CASGLGPNRNEQFF
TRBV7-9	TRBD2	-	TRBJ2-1	TGTGCCAGCAGCAACTTTAGCGGGCCTCACTCCTACAATGAGCAGTTCTTC	CASSNFSGPHSYNEQFF
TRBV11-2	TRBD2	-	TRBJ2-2	TGTGCCAGCAGCTTATCTCCGGGACTAGCATCCGGGTGGACCGGGGAGCTGTTTTTT	CASSLSPGLASGWTGELFF
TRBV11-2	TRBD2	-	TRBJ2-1	TGTGCCAGCAGCAGCGGGGCTATCAATGAGCAGTTCTTC	CASSSGAINEQFF
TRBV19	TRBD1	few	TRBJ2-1	TGTGCCAGTAGTATGTGGACAGGGGGAATCTACAATGAGCAGTTCTTC	CASSMWTGGIYNEQFF
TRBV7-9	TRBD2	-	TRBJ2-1	TGTGCCAGCAGCGACGTGGGACTAGGACCCGAGCAGTTCTTC	CASSDVGLGPEQFF
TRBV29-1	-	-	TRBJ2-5	TGCAGCGTTGTTTTACGGGCCCAACAAGAGACCCAGTACTTC	CSVVLRAQQETQYF
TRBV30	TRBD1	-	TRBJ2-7	TGTGCCTGGAGTGTAGGGACAGGGGCCTTTCTGGAGCAGTACTTC	CAWSVGTGAFLEQYF
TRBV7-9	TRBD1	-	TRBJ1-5	TGTGCCAGCAGCGGAACACGACAGGGAAATCAGCCCCAGCATTTT	CASSGTRQGNQPQHF
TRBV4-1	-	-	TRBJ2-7	TGCGCCAGCAGCCAAGATCCCATGCGGGACTTTGGATCCTACGAGCAGTACTTC	CASSQDPMRDFGSYEQYF